The rows below give T cell receptor beta chains drawn from one sample of a study of T cell responses to AZD1222 COVID-19 vaccine. Profiled with immunoSEQ multiplex PCR; TCRdb holds only in-frame clones, not every one. The sample records 160,000 or so clones, less than 95% being singletons. The material was peripheral blood, obtained on day 0 of AZD1222 vaccination. These TCRs come from an adult in good health. The CDR3 runs from the conserved cysteine through the conserved F or W. D genes are given only for firm matches. Size tells how often a clone was seen (once, few, many) or the class of an expanded clone, and some rows leave it out.

DNA,CDR3,J,D,V,size
TGTGCCAGCAGTTTCGATTGGTACAAACGCTCCTACAATGAGCAGTTCTTC,CASSFDWYKRSYNEQFF,TRBJ2-1,-,TRBV28,-
TGTGCCAGCAGCCGGGACAGGGGAAACTATGGCTACACCTTC,CASSRDRGNYGYTF,TRBJ1-2,TRBD1,TRBV5-8,few
TGCGCCAGCAGCCAAGACCTCCGGACTAGCAAATACAATGAGCAGTTCTTC,CASSQDLRTSKYNEQFF,TRBJ2-1,TRBD2,TRBV4-1,-
TGTGCCAGCAGTCGACCGGGACTTGAGCAGTTCTTC,CASSRPGLEQFF,TRBJ2-1,-,TRBV6-5,-
TGTGCCAGTAGTATCTTGAGAGGATATAGCAATCAGCCCCAGCATTTT,CASSILRGYSNQPQHF,TRBJ1-5,-,TRBV19,-
TGTGCCAGTAGTATTCAAGCGCAAAGCTCCTACGAGCAGTACTTC,CASSIQAQSSYEQYF,TRBJ2-7,-,TRBV19,-
TGTGCCAGCTCACTACGGACTAGCGGTTACAATGAGCAGTTCTTC,CASSLRTSGYNEQFF,TRBJ2-1,TRBD2,TRBV18,-
TGTGCCAGCAGCCAAGTTGCCAGGTTCACAGATACGCAGTATTTT,CASSQVARFTDTQYF,TRBJ2-3,-,TRBV3-1/TRBV3-2,-
TGTGCCAGCAGCCCTGCACTAGCGGGTAATGAGCAGTTCTTC,CASSPALAGNEQFF,TRBJ2-1,TRBD2,TRBV14,-
TGTGCCAGCAGCTTGGTACAGCCTGGAAACACCATATATTTT,CASSLVQPGNTIYF,TRBJ1-3,-,TRBV5-8,-
TGTGCCAGCAGTACCAGGACAGAATCTGAAGCTTTCTTT,CASSTRTESEAFF,TRBJ1-1,-,TRBV27,-
TGTGCCAGCAGCTATACGGCCTACGAGCAGTACTTC,CASSYTAYEQYF,TRBJ2-7,-,TRBV7-2,once
TGTGCCTGGAGTGTCACTAGCGGGAATACAGATACGCAGTATTTT,CAWSVTSGNTDTQYF,TRBJ2-3,TRBD2,TRBV30,-
TGTGCCAGCTCACCATTCAGGGATGAAAAACTGTTTTTT,CASSPFRDEKLFF,TRBJ1-4,-,TRBV18,-
TGTGCCAGCAGTGAAACAAACACCGGGGAGCTGTTTTTT,CASSETNTGELFF,TRBJ2-2,-,TRBV2,-
TGCGCCAGCAGCCCCACCGGGACGGATGGACCTTGCTTC,CASSPTGTDGPCF,TRBJ1-2,-,TRBV5-1,-
TGTGCCAGCAGTTTATTAGGACAGCAAAACATTCAGTACTTC,CASSLLGQQNIQYF,TRBJ2-4,-,TRBV28,once
TGTGCCAGCAGTATTGGTATCCCCTACGAGCAGTACTTC,CASSIGIPYEQYF,TRBJ2-7,-,TRBV27,-
TGTGCCAGCAGATCTGATGACGGGAACTATGGCTACACCTTC,CASRSDDGNYGYTF,TRBJ1-2,-,TRBV5-6,-
TGTGCCAGCAGCTTGTTGGTCGCTTGGGCTAGCGGGAGGAACTACAATGAGCAGTTCTTC,CASSLLVAWASGRNYNEQFF,TRBJ2-1,TRBD2,TRBV5-4,-
TGTGCCAGCAGTTACTCAGGACGGGGCACCAATCAGCCCCAGCATTTT,CASSYSGRGTNQPQHF,TRBJ1-5,-,TRBV6-2/TRBV6-3,-
TGTGCCAGCAGCCAGACAGGGCTTAACACTGAAGCTTTCTTT,CASSQTGLNTEAFF,TRBJ1-1,TRBD1,TRBV16,-
TGTGCCAGCAGTTTATGGACCCCCACCAGGGGCTCTGGCTACACCTTC,CASSLWTPTRGSGYTF,TRBJ1-2,-,TRBV28,-
TGTGCCAGCAGTTTCCCTCAGGTTTATCAGCCCCAGCATTTT,CASSFPQVYQPQHF,TRBJ1-5,-,TRBV28,once
TGTGCCAGCAGCACATACCCTAGCTCCTACAATGAGCAGTTCTTC,CASSTYPSSYNEQFF,TRBJ2-1,-,TRBV21-1,-
TGTGCCAGCAGCTTAACGGCCTACGAGCAGTACTTC,CASSLTAYEQYF,TRBJ2-7,-,TRBV7-9,-
TGCGCCAGCAGCCAAGGGTCCTATAATTCACCCCTCCACTTT,CASSQGSYNSPLHF,TRBJ1-6,-,TRBV4-1,-
TGTGCCAGCAGTCGCCATCGGACAGAGGACTCCTACGAGCAGTACTTC,CASSRHRTEDSYEQYF,TRBJ2-7,-,TRBV6-2/TRBV6-3,-
TGTGCCAGCAGTGACCGCAGGGGCATGATCTACGAGCAGTACTTC,CASSDRRGMIYEQYF,TRBJ2-7,-,TRBV2,few
TGTGCCAGCAGTGACCCCTCCTCCTACGAGCAGTACTTC,CASSDPSSYEQYF,TRBJ2-7,-,TRBV6-1,-
TGTGCCACCAGTTCTGTCGGAGGTACCGGGGAGCTGTTTTTT,CATSSVGGTGELFF,TRBJ2-2,-,TRBV24-1,-
TGTGCCAGCAGCTTAAGGGGGACCGAAAACTACTATGGCTACACCTTC,CASSLRGTENYYGYTF,TRBJ1-2,-,TRBV7-9,few
TGTGCCAGCAGCCAAGACTGGGCGGGAGGGGGAGATACGCAGTATTTT,CASSQDWAGGGDTQYF,TRBJ2-3,TRBD2,TRBV3-1/TRBV3-2,-
TGTGCCAGCAGTTACCCCAGACTAGCGGGACATTACGATGAGCAGTTCTTC,CASSYPRLAGHYDEQFF,TRBJ2-1,TRBD2,TRBV6-2/TRBV6-3,-
TGTGCCAGCAAAGAGGGGCAGAACACTGAAGCTTTCTTT,CASKEGQNTEAFF,TRBJ1-1,-,TRBV6-5,-
TGTGCCAGCAGAACCGTGGGACAGATGAATTCACCCCTCCACTTT,CASRTVGQMNSPLHF,TRBJ1-6,TRBD1,TRBV11-2,-
TGTGCCACCAGCAAACAAGGCAATCAGCCCCAGCATTTT,CATSKQGNQPQHF,TRBJ1-5,-,TRBV15,-
TGTGCCAGCTCACCAGGGACGGCGAACACTGAAGCTTTCTTT,CASSPGTANTEAFF,TRBJ1-1,-,TRBV18,-
TGTGCCAGCAGCGCCACAGGGGGTTGGGACTATGGCTACACCTTC,CASSATGGWDYGYTF,TRBJ1-2,TRBD1,TRBV7-9,-
TGTGCCAGCAGCTCCCTCGACAGTGATATTTGGGAGACCCAGTACTTC,CASSSLDSDIWETQYF,TRBJ2-5,-,TRBV28,-
TGTGCCAGCAGCTTAGGATTGGGACACAATGAGCAGTTCTTC,CASSLGLGHNEQFF,TRBJ2-1,-,TRBV7-9,many
TGTGCCAGCAAGATACTCTTGGAAGATACGCAGTATTTT,CASKILLEDTQYF,TRBJ2-3,-,TRBV12-3/TRBV12-4,-
TGTGCCAGCAGCTTAGGGACTAGCTCCTACGAGCAGTACTTC,CASSLGTSSYEQYF,TRBJ2-7,TRBD2,TRBV7-2,-
TGCGCCAGCAGCCAATCGGTGGCGGGAGGGCCCGTATATGAGCAGTTCTTC,CASSQSVAGGPVYEQFF,TRBJ2-1,TRBD2,TRBV4-3,-
TGCGCCAGCAGCCAAGAAGGGACAGCTCCCTACAATGAGCAGTTCTTC,CASSQEGTAPYNEQFF,TRBJ2-1,TRBD1,TRBV4-3,-
TGTGCCAGCAGCGGGGCTTTAGACACTGAAGCTTTCTTT,CASSGALDTEAFF,TRBJ1-1,-,TRBV28,-
TGTGCCAGCTCACCAGAAATCGACAGGTCTCACGAGCAGTACTTC,CASSPEIDRSHEQYF,TRBJ2-7,-,TRBV18,-
TGTGCCATCAGTGAGTCGTCACAGGGTTACGAGCAGTACTTC,CAISESSQGYEQYF,TRBJ2-7,-,TRBV10-3,few
TGTGCCAGCATCGGGCCTCAGGGCTACACCTTC,CASIGPQGYTF,TRBJ1-2,-,TRBV6-5,-
TGTGCCAGCAGCTTAGCAGACTCTGGGGCCAACGTCCTGACTTTC,CASSLADSGANVLTF,TRBJ2-6,-,TRBV11-3,once
TGTGCCAGCTTCTCGAGGAAGGGGAACTATGGCTACACCTTC,CASFSRKGNYGYTF,TRBJ1-2,-,TRBV13,once
TGTGCCAGCAGTTACTCGGGTACAGTGAACACTGAAGCTTTCTTT,CASSYSGTVNTEAFF,TRBJ1-1,-,TRBV6-5,-
TGTGCCAGCAGCCACCGGACAGAGGGAGCTTTCTTT,CASSHRTEGAFF,TRBJ1-1,-,TRBV3-1/TRBV3-2,-
TGTGCCAGCAGTGTAGCGGGAGGGCAGGATGAGCAGTTCTTC,CASSVAGGQDEQFF,TRBJ2-1,TRBD2,TRBV6-1,-
TGCGCCAGCAGCCATGAACAGGGGACCTATGGCTACACCTTC,CASSHEQGTYGYTF,TRBJ1-2,TRBD1,TRBV4-1,-
TGTGCCAGCAGCTTGGTAGGGCAGGGCCTTAGGGAGACCCAGTACTTC,CASSLVGQGLRETQYF,TRBJ2-5,-,TRBV5-5,once
TGTGCCACCGGGACAGGGAGGTTGCCCCAGCATTTT,CATGTGRLPQHF,TRBJ1-5,TRBD1,TRBV6-5,-
TGTGCCAGCACCGACGCCGGGACAGGGGGCTGGGTCGGTGAAAAACTGTTTTTT,CASTDAGTGGWVGEKLFF,TRBJ1-4,TRBD1,TRBV2,-
TGTGCCAGCAGTGAAGGGCAGAAAACCACAGATACGCAGTATTTT,CASSEGQKTTDTQYF,TRBJ2-3,-,TRBV2,-